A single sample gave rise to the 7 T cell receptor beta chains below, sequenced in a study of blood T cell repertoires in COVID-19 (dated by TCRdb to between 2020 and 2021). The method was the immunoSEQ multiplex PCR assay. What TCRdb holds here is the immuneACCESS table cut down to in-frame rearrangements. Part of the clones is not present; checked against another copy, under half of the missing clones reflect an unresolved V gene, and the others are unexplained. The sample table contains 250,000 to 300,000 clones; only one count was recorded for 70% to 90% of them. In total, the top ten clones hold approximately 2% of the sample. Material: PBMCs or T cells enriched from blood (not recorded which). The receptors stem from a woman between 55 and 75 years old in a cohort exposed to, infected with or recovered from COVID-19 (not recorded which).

CDR3 loop: CASSQEGADSPLHF. CDR3 bases: TGTGCCAGCAGCCAAGAAGGGGCTGACTCACCCCTCCACTTT. V gene TRBV4-2 combines with J gene TRBJ1-6; possible D gene TRBD1, 5 bases. Trimming removed 0 bases from V and 10 bases from J, with 10 bases in between. The length of the CDR3 is 14 residues. Per germline, CDR1 LGHNA and CDR2 YNFKEQ.

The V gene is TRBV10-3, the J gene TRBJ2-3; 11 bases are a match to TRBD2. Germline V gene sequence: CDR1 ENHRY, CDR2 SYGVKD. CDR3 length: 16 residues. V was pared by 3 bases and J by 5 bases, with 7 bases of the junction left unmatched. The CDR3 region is CAISESSGRNIDTQYF. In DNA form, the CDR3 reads TGTGCCATCAGTGAATCTAGCGGGAGGAATATAGATACGCAGTATTTT.

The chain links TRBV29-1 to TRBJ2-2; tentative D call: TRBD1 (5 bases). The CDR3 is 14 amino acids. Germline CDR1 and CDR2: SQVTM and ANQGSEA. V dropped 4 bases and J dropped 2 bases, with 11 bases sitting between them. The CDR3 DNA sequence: TGCAGCGTTGTTAACAGGATAAACACCGGGGAGCTGTTTTTT. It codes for CSVVNRINTGELFF.

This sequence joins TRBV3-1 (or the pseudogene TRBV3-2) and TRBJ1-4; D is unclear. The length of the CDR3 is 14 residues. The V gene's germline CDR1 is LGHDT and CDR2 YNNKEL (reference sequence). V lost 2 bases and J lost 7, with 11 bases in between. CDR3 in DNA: TGTGCCAGCAGCCAAAGCTGGTCGGGTGAAAAACTGTTTTTT. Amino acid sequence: CASSQSWSGEKLFF.

CDR3 residues: CASSLRRGGRGVDEQFF. CDR3 nucleotide sequence: TGTGCCAGCAGCTTGCGCCGCGGCGGGAGGGGGGTTGATGAGCAGTTCTTC. The V call is TRBV5-4, the J call TRBJ2-1; 9 positions agree with TRBD2. The V segment lost 1 base and the J segment 8 bases; nucleotides outside the gene matches: 13. The CDR3 has 17 residues. Germline V gene lookup returns CDR1 SGHNT and CDR2 YYREEE (reference sequence).

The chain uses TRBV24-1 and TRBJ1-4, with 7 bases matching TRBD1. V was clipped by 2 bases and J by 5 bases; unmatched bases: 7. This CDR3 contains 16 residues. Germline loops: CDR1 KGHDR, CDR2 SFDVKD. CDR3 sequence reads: CATSDSTGDWNEKLFF. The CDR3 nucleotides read TGTGCCACCAGTGATTCCACAGGGGATTGGAATGAAAAACTGTTTTTT.

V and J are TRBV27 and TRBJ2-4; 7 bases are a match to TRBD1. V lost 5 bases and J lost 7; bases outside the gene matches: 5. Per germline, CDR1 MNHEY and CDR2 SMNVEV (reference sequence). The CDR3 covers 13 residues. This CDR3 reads CASSPDRANIQYF. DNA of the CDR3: TGTGCCAGCAGTCCAGACAGGGCGAACATTCAGTACTTC.